Below are 22 T cell receptor beta chains sequenced from a single sample in a study of T cells in Graves' hyperthyroidism and ophthalmopathy. Amplified TCR beta CDR3 regions came from RNA transcripts. First-round RT-PCR targeting the TCR CDR3 was performed with the HTBI primer set. TCRdb ran MiXCR on the multiplex PCR reads and lists one entry per CDR3 protein. Counted here are 490,000 or so distinct CDR3 sequences, about 45% occurring once; the ten biggest clones make up about 45%. The sequencing sample was made of peripheral blood or thyroid tissue (not recorded which). Receptors originate from an adult woman with Graves' disease, either hyperthyroidism or ophthalmopathy (not recorded which).

This clonotype was observed a single time. The rearrangement uses TRBV7-9 and TRBJ1-4; 11 nucleotides match TRBD1. Trimming at V came to 9 bases and at J to 7 bases, leaving 16 bases not matched to a gene. The CDR3 sequence is 17 residues long. Germline V CDR1 and CDR2: SEHNR, FQNEAQ (reference sequence). The CDR3 sequence: CASSTRTGGYGGEKLFF. CDR3 DNA sequence: TGTGCCAGTAGTACCCGGACAGGGGGCTATGGAGGTGAAAAACTGTTTTTT.

The V call is TRBV5-1, the J call TRBJ2-6; no clear D. Trimming stripped 1 base from V and 4 bases from J, with 6 bases between. From germline, CDR1 is SGHRS and CDR2 YFSETQ. There are 14 residues in the CDR3. CDR3 sequence reads: CASSLWMGANVLTF. The CDR3 DNA is TGCGCCAGCAGCTTGTGGATGGGGGCCAACGTCCTGACTTTC.

This clonotype was counted a few times. This rearrangement joins TRBV2 to TRBJ2-7, with 8 bases fitting TRBD1. This CDR3 comprises 14 residues. The germline V gene has CDR1 SNHLY and CDR2 FYNNEI. The J segment lost 7 bases and the V segment lost 4 bases, leaving 9 bases of the junction unmatched. CDR3 coding DNA: TGTGCCAGCAGTGCCATCAGGGGGCTCTGGGAGCAGTACTTC. Translating gives CASSAIRGLWEQYF.

There are many counts of this clonotype. The V call is TRBV7-3, the J call TRBJ1-6, with 7 nucleotides matching TRBD1. Unmatched junction bases numbered 8, after V lost 5 bases and J lost 7 bases. The CDR3 has 15 residues. Germline CDR1 SGHTA, CDR2 FQGTGA. The CDR3 loop is CASSPSTGSNSPLHF. For the CDR3, the DNA is TGTGCCAGCAGCCCCTCGACAGGGTCGAATTCACCCCTCCACTTT.

This rearrangement joins TRBV12-5 to TRBJ2-5; no firm D call. The CDR3 sequence is 14 residues long. The germline V gene encodes CDR1 LGHNT and CDR2 FRNRAP. V shed 6 bases and J shed 3 bases, with 14 bases lying between them. In DNA form, the CDR3 reads TGTGCTAGTGGCTACTACCCACGGGAAGAGACCCAGTACTTC. Its translation: CASGYYPREETQYF.

V and J are TRBV29-1 and TRBJ2-7; D might be TRBD2 (5 bases). The CDR3 is made up of 13 amino acids. Germline CDR1 and CDR2: SQVTM and ANQGSEA. Trimming took 4 bases from V and 1 from J, leaving 11 bases between them. The CDR3: CSVVYGRSYEQYF. In DNA, the CDR3 is TGCAGCGTTGTGTATGGGAGATCCTACGAGCAGTACTTC.

This clonotype has a handful of counts. The chain couples TRBV7-9 to TRBJ1-2; D uncertain. Trimming cost V 5 bases and J 8 bases, with 15 bases left between them. The germline V gene has CDR1 SEHNR and CDR2 FQNEAQ (reference sequence). The CDR3 has 13 residues. CDR3 protein: CASSQARYGGYTF. DNA for the CDR3: TGTGCCAGCAGCCAAGCCCGGTACGGCGGCTACACCTTC.

This clonotype appeared many times. V and J are TRBV2 and TRBJ2-2, with TRBD2 identical over 12 bases. The germline V gene encodes CDR1 SNHLY and CDR2 FYNNEI. V shed 6 bases, J shed 5 bases, and the junction held 1 base outside the gene matches. This CDR3 has 14 amino acids. CDR3 residues: CASRGLAGTGELFF. The CDR3 bases are TGTGCCAGCAGAGGACTAGCGGGAACCGGGGAGCTGTTTTTT. The full variable domain, in which reference TRBV2 and TRBJ2-2 provide the parts outside the CDR3, is EPEVTQTPSHQVTQMGQEVILRCVPISNHLYFYWYRQILGQKVEFLVSFYNNEISEKSEIFDDQFSVERPDGSNFTLKIRSTKLEDSAMYFCASRGLAGTGELFFGEGSRLTVL.

The table lists this clonotype with a count of one. CDR3 nucleotides: TGTGCCAGCAGTTGGCAGCATCCTGAAGCTTTCTTT. It is translated as CASSWQHPEAFF. The V gene is TRBV7-9, the J gene TRBJ1-1; D is uncertain. The CDR3 contains 12 residues. Germline values: CDR1 SEHNR, CDR2 FQNEAQ (reference sequence). Trimming took off 6 bases at V and 6 bases at J, with 11 bases between the two ends.

In its sample, this clonotype was seen many times. The chain has TRBV5-1 and TRBJ2-7; 8 positions agree with TRBD2. This CDR3 is 15 amino acids long. Trimming took 0 bases from V and 4 from J; bases not matched to a gene: 6. CDR1 SGHRS and CDR2 YFSETQ come from the germline V gene. CDR3: CASSLVAGRDYEQYF. The CDR3 coding sequence is TGCGCCAGCAGCTTGGTAGCGGGAAGAGATTACGAGCAGTACTTC.

The gene calls are TRBV15 and TRBJ1-1; TRBD1 agrees at 9 bases. This CDR3 is 14 amino acids long. Germline CDR1 reads LNHNV; CDR2 reads YYDKDF (reference sequence). J gave up 5 bases and V 9 bases, and 10 bases lay outside the gene matches. The CDR3 region is CATARDRDRTEAFF. As DNA, the CDR3 is TGTGCCACGGCCCGGGACAGGGACCGTACTGAAGCTTTCTTT.

This clonotype has a count of ten or more. The V gene is TRBV6-6, the J gene TRBJ1-4, with 7 nucleotides matching TRBD1. This CDR3 comprises 14 residues. Germline V gene lookup returns CDR1 MNHNY and CDR2 SVGAGI (reference sequence). The V gene end was trimmed by 6 bases and the J gene end by 6 bases; junction bases not matched to a gene: 7. As DNA, the CDR3 is TGTGCCAGCAGGGGGGACAGTCACGATGAAAAACTGTTTTTT. It is translated as CASRGDSHDEKLFF.

The table lists this clonotype with a count of one. This chain links TRBV7-9 with TRBJ2-5; weak D call: TRBD2 (5 bases). Looked up from germline, CDR1 is SEHNR and CDR2 is FQNEAQ (reference sequence). The CDR3 contains 13 residues. Trimming shortened V by 5 bases and J by 4 bases, and 11 bases separated the two germline ends. The CDR3 nucleotides read TGTGCCAGCAGCCACCGGGGTTCAGAGACCCAGTACTTC. Translated, it gives CASSHRGSETQYF.

The rearrangement uses TRBV2 and TRBJ1-1; D may be TRBD1 (5 bases). The CDR3 totals 12 residues. CDR1 is SNHLY, CDR2 FYNNEI, per germline. V lost 8 bases and J 10 bases, leaving 17 bases between the germline ends. The DNA of the CDR3 is TGTGCCAGCCTAAAGTGGGGGGGGGGAGCTTTCTTT. Its translation is CASLKWGGGAFF. The full variable domain, completed using reference TRBV2 and TRBJ1-1, is EPEVTQTPSHQVTQMGQEVILRCVPISNHLYFYWYRQILGQKVEFLVSFYNNEISEKSEIFDDQFSVERPDGSNFTLKIRSTKLEDSAMYFCASLKWGGGAFFGQGTRLTVV.

As for this clonotype: Lacking the conserved final phenylalanine or tryptophan, this CDR3 likely reflects a read error. The rearrangement links TRBV29-1 to TRBJ1-1, with D perhaps matching TRBD1 (5 bases). CDR3 size: 11 residues. Germline V gene lookup returns CDR1 SQVTM and CDR2 ANQGSEA. The CDR3 DNA reads as TGCAGCGCCCGAGAAGGGACTGAGGCTTTCCTT. Encoded protein: CSAREGTEAFL.

The chain carries TRBV20-1 and TRBJ2-7, with TRBD1 matching over 7 bases. After removal of 3 bases from V and 2 bases from J, the junction contained 4 bases not matched to a gene. CDR1 and CDR2 (germline): DFQATT, SNEGSKA (reference sequence). The CDR3 contains 13 residues. This chain's CDR3 is CSARDTGAYEQYF. DNA for the CDR3: TGCAGTGCTAGGGATACAGGGGCCTACGAGCAGTACTTC.

The sample holds many counts of this clonotype. This chain connects TRBV7-2 to TRBJ2-5, with a possible D match to TRBD1 (6 bases). V lost 6 bases and J 5 bases, leaving 16 bases between the germline ends. The CDR3 consists of 14 residues. CDR1 and CDR2 (germline): SGHTA, FQGNSA. This CDR3 reads CASRPPTGRETQYF. CDR3 nucleotide sequence: TGTGCCAGCAGACCGCCGACAGGTCGGGAGACCCAGTACTTC.

This clonotype was observed a few times. The CDR3 loop is CASSSRQGIGGQYF. CDR3 nucleotides: TGTGCCAGCAGCTCAAGACAGGGTATAGGCGGGCAGTACTTC. J is TRBJ2-7 and V is TRBV13; 7 bases are a match to TRBD1. Germline V gene sequence: CDR1 PRHDT, CDR2 FYEKMQ (reference sequence). The length of the CDR3 is 14 residues. J gave up 9 bases and V 4 bases, and 12 bases lay outside the gene matches.

CDR3 DNA sequence: TGTGCCAGCAGTGATGAGCGGGGGAATGAGCAGTTCTTC. This gives the protein CASSDERGNEQFF. V is TRBV2 and J is TRBJ2-1, with 8 bases aligning to TRBD2. Trimming removed 3 bases from V and 7 bases from J; junction bases left unmatched: 2. This CDR3 has 13 residues. Germline CDR1 and CDR2: SNHLY and FYNNEI. The full variable domain, in which reference TRBV2 and TRBJ2-1 provide the parts outside the CDR3, is EPEVTQTPSHQVTQMGQEVILRCVPISNHLYFYWYRQILGQKVEFLVSFYNNEISEKSEIFDDQFSVERPDGSNFTLKIRSTKLEDSAMYFCASSDERGNEQFFGPGTRLTVL.

The V and J genes are TRBV7-9 and TRBJ2-7, with D tentatively TRBD1 (5 bases). The CDR3 totals 13 residues. V dropped 6 bases and J dropped 6 bases, with 15 bases sitting between them. CDR1 is SEHNR, CDR2 FQNEAQ, per germline (reference sequence). CDR3 residues: CASRSPQGGEQYF. The CDR3 DNA follows: TGTGCCAGCAGATCGCCGCAGGGTGGCGAGCAGTACTTC.

DNA for the CDR3: TGTGCCATCAGTGAGAAGGTCGGTGATAGGATGTTTTTT. Translating it yields CAISEKVGDRMFF. The chain links TRBV10-3 to TRBJ1-4; no definite D call. Between the trimmed V and J ends, which lost 2 bases and 15 bases, there was a span of 16 bases. The CDR3 is 13 amino acids. Germline V gene data show CDR1 as ENHRY and CDR2 as SYGVKD.

V and J are TRBV20-1 and TRBJ2-7; D is unresolved. There are 15 residues in the CDR3. The germline V gene encodes CDR1 DFQATT and CDR2 SNEGSKA (reference sequence). Trimming cost V 6 bases and J 4 bases, with 22 bases left between them. The CDR3 nucleotides are TGCAGTGCCCCCGGCGCAAACACTCCCCAATACGAGCAGTACTTC. It encodes CSAPGANTPQYEQYF.